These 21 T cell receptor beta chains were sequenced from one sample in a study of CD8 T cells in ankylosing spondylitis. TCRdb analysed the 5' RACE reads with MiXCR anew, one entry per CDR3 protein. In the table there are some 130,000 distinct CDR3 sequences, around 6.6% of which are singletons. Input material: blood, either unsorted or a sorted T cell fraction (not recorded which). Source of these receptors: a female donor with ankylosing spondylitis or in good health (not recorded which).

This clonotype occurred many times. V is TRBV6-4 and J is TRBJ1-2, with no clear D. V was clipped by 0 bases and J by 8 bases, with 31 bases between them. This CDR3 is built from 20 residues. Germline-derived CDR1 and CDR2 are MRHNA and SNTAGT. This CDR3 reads CASSDSTIELLQTTLRGYTF. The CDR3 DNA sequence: TGTGCCAGCAGTGACTCGACGATTGAACTGCTACAGACCACCCTCAGGGGCTACACCTTC.

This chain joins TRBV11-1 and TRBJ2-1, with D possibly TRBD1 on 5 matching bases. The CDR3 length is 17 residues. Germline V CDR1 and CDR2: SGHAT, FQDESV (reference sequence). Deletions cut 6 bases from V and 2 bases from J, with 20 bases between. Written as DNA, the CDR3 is TGTGCCAGCAGGGGGCCCTGGGGCATAGGGACCTACAATGAGCAGTTCTTC. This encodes CASRGPWGIGTYNEQFF.

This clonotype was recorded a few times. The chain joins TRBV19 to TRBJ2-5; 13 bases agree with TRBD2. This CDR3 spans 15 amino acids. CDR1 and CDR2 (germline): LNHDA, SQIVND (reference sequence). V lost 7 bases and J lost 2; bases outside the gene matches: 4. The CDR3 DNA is TGTGCCAGTACCCCGACTAGCGGGGGGCAAGAGACCCAGTACTTC. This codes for CASTPTSGGQETQYF.

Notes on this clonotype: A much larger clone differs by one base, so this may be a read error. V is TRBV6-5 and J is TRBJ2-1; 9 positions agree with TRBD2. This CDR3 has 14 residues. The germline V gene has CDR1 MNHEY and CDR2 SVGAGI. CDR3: CASSYQRGVNGQFF. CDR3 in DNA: TGTGCCAGCAGTTACCAGCGGGGGGTAAATGGGCAGTTCTTC.

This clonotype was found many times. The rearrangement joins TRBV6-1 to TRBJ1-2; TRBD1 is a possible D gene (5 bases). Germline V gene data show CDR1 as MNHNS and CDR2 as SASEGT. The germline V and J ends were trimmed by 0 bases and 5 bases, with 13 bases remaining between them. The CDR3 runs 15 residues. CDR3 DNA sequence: TGTGCCAGCAGTGAAGCGTTGACAGTTGGATATGGCTACACCTTC. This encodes CASSEALTVGYGYTF.

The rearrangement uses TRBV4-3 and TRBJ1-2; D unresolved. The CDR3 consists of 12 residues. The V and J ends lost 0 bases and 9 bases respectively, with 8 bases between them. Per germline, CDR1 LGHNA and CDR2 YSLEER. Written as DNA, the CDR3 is TGCGCCAGCAGCCAAGATCAGTTGAGCTACACCTTC. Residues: CASSQDQLSYTF.

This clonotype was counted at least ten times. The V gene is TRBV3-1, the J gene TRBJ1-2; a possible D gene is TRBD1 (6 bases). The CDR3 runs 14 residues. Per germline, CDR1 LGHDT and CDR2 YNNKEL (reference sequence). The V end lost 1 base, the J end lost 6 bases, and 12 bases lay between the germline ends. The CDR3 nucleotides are TGTGCCAGCAGCCAAGTGAGCAGGGGTGATGGCTACACCTTC. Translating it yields CASSQVSRGDGYTF. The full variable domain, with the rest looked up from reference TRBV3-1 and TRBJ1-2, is DTAVSQTPKYLVTQMGNDKSIKCEQNLGHDTMYWYKQDSKKFLKIMFSYNNKELIINETVPNRFSPKSPDKAHLNLHINSLELGDSAVYFCASSQVSRGDGYTFGSGTRLTVV.

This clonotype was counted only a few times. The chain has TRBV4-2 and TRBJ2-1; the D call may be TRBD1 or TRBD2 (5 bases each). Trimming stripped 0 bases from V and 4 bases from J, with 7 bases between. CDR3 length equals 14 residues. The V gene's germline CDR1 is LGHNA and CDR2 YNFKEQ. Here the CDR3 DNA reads TGTGCCAGCAGCCAAGAGGGGGTATACAATGAGCAGTTCTTC. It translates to CASSQEGVYNEQFF.

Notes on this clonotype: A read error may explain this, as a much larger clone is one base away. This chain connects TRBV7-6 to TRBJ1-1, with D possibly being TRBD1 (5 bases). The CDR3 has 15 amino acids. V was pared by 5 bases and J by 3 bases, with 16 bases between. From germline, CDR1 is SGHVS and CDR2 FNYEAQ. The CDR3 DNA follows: TGTGCCAGCAGCCCCGCGGGGCGGTGGGACACTGAAGCTTTCTTT. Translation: CASSPAGRWDTEAFF.

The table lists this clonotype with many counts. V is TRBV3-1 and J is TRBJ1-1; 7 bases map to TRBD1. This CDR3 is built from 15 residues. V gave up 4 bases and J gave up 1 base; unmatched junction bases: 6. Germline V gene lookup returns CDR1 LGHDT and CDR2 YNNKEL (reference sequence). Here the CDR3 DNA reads TGTGCCAGCAGCCCGGCGACAGGGTCGAACACTGAAGCTTTCTTT. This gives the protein CASSPATGSNTEAFF.

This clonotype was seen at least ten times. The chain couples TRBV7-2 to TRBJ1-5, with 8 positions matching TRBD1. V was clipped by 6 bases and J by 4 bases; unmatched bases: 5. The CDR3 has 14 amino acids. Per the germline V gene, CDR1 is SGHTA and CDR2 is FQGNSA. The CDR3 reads CASSRTGGNQPQHF. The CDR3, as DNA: TGTGCCAGCAGTCGAACAGGGGGGAATCAGCCCCAGCATTTT.

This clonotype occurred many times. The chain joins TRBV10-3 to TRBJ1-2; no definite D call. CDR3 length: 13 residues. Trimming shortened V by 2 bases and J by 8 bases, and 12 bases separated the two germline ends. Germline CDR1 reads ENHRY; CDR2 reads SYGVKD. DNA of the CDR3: TGTGCCATCAGTGAGGAGCAAACGAGGGGCTACACCTTC. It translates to CAISEEQTRGYTF.

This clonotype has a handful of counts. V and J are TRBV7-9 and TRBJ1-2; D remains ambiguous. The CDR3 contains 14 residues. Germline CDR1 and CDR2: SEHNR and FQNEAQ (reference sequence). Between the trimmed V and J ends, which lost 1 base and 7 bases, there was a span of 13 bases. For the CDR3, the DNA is TGTGCCAGCAGCTTAGAATGGGCGCCGGGTGGCTACACCTTC. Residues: CASSLEWAPGGYTF.

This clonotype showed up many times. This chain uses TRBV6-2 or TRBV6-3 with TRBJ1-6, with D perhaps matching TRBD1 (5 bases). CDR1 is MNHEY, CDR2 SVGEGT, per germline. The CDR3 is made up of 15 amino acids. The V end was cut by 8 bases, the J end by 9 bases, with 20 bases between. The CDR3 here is CASRFEGLSGSPLHF. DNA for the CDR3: TGTGCCAGCCGATTCGAGGGACTGTCCGGTTCACCCCTCCACTTT.

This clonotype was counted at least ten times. In DNA, the CDR3 is TGTGCCAGCAGACCCCTCGGGGGGAACTATGGCTACACCTTC. Translation: CASRPLGGNYGYTF. V is TRBV7-9 and J is TRBJ1-2; D might be TRBD1 (5 bases). V was clipped by 6 bases and J by 2 bases, with 13 bases between them. CDR1 is SEHNR and CDR2 is FQNEAQ in the germline V gene (reference sequence). This CDR3 is built from 14 residues.

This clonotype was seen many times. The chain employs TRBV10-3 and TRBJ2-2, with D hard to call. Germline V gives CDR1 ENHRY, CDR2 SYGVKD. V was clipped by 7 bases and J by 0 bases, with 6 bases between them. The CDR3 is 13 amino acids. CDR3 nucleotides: TGTGCCATCACGGTCACGAACACCGGGGAGCTGTTTTTT. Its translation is CAITVTNTGELFF.

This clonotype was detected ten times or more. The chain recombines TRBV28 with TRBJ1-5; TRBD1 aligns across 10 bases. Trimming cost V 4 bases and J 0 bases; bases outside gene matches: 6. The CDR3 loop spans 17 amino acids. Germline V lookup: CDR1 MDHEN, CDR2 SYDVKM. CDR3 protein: CASSSIDRGRSNQPQHF. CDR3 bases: TGTGCCAGCAGTTCAATCGACAGGGGGCGTAGCAATCAGCCCCAGCATTTT.

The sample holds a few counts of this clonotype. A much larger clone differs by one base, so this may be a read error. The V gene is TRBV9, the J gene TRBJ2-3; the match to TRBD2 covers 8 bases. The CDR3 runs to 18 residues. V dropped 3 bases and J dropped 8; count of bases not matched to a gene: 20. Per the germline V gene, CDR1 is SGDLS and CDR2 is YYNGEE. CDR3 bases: TGTGCCAGCAGCGGGGCGACCAGCGGGGGACCCATGACTGGTACGCAGTATTTT. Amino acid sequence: CASSGATSGGPMTGTQYF. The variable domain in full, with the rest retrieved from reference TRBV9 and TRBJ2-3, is DSGVTQTPKHLITATGQRVTLRCSPRSGDLSVYWYQQSLDQGLQFLIQYYNGEERAKGNILERFSAQQFPDLHSELNLSSLELGDSALYFCASSGATSGGPMTGTQYFGPGTRLTVL.

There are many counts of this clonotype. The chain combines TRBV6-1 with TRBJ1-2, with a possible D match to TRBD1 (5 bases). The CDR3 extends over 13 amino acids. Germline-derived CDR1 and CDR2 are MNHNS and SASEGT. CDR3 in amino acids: CATQPERGGGYTF. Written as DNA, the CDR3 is TGTGCGACTCAACCAGAAAGGGGAGGCGGCTACACCTTC.

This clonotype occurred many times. The CDR3 nucleotides are TGTGCCAGCAGTTCCAACAGGGGGGTGTTCGGGTCCTACAATGAGCAGTTCTTC. Protein: CASSSNRGVFGSYNEQFF. V usage is TRBV28 and J usage is TRBJ2-1; 8 positions match TRBD1. Germline trimming cut 4 bases from V and 1 base from J; bases unmatched to any gene: 12. Looked up from germline, CDR1 is MDHEN and CDR2 is SYDVKM. This CDR3 is 18 amino acids long.

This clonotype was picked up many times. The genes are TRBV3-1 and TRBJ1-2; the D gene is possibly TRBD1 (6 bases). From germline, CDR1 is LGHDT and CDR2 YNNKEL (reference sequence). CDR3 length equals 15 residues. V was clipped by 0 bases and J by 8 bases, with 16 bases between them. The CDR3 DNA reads TGTGCCAGCAGCCAAGATTTCCAGGGGCTTGGGGGCTACACCTTC. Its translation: CASSQDFQGLGGYTF.